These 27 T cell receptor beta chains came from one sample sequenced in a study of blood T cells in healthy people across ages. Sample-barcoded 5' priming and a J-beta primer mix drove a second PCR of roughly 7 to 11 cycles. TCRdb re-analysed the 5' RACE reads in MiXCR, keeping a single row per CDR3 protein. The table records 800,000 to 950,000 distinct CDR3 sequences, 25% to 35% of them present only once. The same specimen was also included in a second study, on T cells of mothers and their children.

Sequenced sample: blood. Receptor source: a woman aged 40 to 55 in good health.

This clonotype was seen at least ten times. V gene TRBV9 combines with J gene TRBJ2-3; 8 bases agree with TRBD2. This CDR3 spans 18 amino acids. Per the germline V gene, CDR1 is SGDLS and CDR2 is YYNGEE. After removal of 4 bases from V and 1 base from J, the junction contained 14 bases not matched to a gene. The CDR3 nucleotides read TGTGCCAGCAGCTCCTCCTCCGGGGGGGCCGGCGGCACAGATACGCAGTATTTT. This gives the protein CASSSSSGGAGGTDTQYF.

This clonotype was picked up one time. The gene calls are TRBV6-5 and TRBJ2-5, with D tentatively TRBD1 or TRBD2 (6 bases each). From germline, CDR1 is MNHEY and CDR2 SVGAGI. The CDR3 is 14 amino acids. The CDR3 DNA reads TGTGTCAGTAGGGGGGCTGGACTTTACAATGAGCAGTACTTC. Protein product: CVSRGAGLYNEQYF.

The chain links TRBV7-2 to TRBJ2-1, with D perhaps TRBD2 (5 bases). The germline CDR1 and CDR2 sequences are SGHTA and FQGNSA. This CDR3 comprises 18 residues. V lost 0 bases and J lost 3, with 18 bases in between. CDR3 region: CASSLADGLGRIYNEQFF. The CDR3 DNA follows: TGTGCCAGCAGCTTAGCCGACGGACTCGGACGGATCTACAATGAGCAGTTCTTC.

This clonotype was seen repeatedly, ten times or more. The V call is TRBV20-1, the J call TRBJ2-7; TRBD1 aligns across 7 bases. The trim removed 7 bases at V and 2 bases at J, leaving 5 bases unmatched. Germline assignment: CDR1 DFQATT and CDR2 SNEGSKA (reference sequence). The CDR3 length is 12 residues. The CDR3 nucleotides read TGCAGTGGGCAGGGACAGCCCTACGAGCAGTACTTC. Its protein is CSGQGQPYEQYF.

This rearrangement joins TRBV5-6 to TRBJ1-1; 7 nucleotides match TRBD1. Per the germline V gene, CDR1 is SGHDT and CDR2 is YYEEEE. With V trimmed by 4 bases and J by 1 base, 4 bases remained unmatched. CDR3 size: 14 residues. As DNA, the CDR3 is TGTGCCAGCAGCATGACAGGGACGAACACTGAAGCTTTCTTT. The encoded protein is CASSMTGTNTEAFF.

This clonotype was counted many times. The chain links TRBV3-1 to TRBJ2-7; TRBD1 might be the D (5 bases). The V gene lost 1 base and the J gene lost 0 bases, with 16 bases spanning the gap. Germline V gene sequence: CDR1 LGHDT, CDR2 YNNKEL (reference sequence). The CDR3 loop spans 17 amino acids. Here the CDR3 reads CASSQGSGATFSYEQYF. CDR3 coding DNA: TGTGCCAGCAGCCAAGGCAGTGGGGCTACCTTCTCCTACGAGCAGTACTTC.

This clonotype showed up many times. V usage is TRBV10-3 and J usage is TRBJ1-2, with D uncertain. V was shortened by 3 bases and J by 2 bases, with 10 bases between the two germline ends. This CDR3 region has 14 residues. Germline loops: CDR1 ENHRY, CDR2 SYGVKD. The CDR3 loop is CAISDNVGNYGYTF. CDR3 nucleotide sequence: TGTGCCATCAGTGATAACGTTGGAAACTATGGCTACACCTTC.

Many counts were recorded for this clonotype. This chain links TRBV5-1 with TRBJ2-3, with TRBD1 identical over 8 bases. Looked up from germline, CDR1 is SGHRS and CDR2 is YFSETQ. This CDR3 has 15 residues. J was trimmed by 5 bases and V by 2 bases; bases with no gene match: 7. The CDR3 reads CASSLRQGPEDTQYF. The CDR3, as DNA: TGCGCCAGCAGCTTAAGACAGGGGCCGGAAGATACGCAGTATTTT.

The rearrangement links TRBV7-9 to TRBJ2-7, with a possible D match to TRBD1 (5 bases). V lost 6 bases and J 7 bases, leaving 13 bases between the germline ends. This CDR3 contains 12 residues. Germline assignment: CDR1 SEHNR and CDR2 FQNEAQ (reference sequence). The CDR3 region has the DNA TGTGCCAGCAGTGGCAACAGGTGGGAGCAGTACTTC. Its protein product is CASSGNRWEQYF. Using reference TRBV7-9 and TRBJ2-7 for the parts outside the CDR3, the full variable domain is DTGVSQNPRHKITKRGQNVTFRCDPISEHNRLYWYRQTLGQGPEFLTYFQNEAQLEKSRLLSDRFSAERPKGSFSTLEIQRTEQGDSAMYLCASSGNRWEQYFGPGTRLTVT.

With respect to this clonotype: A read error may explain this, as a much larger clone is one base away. CDR3 sequence reads: CASSLDSLYGNTF. DNA of the CDR3: TGTGCCAGCAGCTTAGACAGCCTCTATGGCAACACCTTC. The chain recombines TRBV7-2 with TRBJ1-2; D not resolved. This CDR3 spans 13 amino acids. Germline lookup yields CDR1 SGHTA and CDR2 FQGNSA.

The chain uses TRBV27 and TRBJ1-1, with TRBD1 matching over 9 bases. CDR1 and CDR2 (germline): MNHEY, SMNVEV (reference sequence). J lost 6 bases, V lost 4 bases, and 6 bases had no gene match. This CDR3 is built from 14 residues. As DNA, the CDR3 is TGTGCCAGCAGTTACAGGGGGCGGGAAGCTGAAGCTTTCTTT. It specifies CASSYRGREAEAFF.

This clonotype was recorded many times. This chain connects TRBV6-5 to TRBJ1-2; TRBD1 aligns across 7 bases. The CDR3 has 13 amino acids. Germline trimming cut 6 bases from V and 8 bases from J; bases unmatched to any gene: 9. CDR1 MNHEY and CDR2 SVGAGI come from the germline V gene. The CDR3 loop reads CASSPLTGAGYTF. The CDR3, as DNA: TGTGCCAGCAGCCCTTTAACAGGGGCCGGCTACACCTTC.

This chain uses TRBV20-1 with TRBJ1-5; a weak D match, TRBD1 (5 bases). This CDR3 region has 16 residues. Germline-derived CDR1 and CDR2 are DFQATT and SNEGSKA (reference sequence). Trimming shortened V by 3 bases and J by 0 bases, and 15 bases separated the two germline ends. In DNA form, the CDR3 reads TGCAGTGCTAGCCGATCCGGAGGGGTTAGCAATCAGCCCCAGCATTTT. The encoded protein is CSASRSGGVSNQPQHF.

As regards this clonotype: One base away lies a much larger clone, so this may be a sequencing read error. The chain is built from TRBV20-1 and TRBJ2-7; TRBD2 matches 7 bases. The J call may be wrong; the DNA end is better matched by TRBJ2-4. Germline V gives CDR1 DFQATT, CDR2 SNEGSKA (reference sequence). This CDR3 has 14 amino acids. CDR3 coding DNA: TGCAGTGCCCCTGGGGGGGAAAAGTGGGACATTCAGTACTTC. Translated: CSAPGGEKWDIQYF.

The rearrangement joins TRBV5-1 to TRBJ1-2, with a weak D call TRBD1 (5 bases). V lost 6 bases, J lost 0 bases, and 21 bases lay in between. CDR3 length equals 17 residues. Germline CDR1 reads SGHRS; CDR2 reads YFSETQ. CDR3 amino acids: CASTPMPGGTTNYGYTF. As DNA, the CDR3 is TGCGCCAGCACTCCCATGCCCGGGGGAACGACTAACTATGGCTACACCTTC.

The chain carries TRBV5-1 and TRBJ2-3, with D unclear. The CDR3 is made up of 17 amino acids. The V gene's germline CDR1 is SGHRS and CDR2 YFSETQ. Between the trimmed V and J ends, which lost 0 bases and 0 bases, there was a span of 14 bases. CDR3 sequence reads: CASSLVVGLTSTDTQYF. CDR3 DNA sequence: TGCGCCAGCAGCTTGGTAGTCGGCTTAACTAGCACAGATACGCAGTATTTT.

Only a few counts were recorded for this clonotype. The CDR3 here is CASSFRTGAADTQYF. CDR3 DNA sequence: TGTGCCAGCAGTTTCCGAACAGGAGCAGCAGATACGCAGTATTTT. This chain connects TRBV12-3 or TRBV12-4 to TRBJ2-3, with a weak D call TRBD1 (5 bases). The CDR3 consists of 15 residues. Trimming shortened V by 3 bases and J by 4 bases, and 14 bases separated the two germline ends.

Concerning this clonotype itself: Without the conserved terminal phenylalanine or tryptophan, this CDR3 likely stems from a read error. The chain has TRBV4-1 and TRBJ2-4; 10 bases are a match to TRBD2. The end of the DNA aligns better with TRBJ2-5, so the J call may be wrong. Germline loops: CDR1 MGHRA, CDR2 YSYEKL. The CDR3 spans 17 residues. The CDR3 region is CASSQPPGAGGQETQYC. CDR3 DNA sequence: TGCGCCAGCAGCCAACCCCCAGGAGCGGGGGGGCAGGAGACCCAGTACTGC.

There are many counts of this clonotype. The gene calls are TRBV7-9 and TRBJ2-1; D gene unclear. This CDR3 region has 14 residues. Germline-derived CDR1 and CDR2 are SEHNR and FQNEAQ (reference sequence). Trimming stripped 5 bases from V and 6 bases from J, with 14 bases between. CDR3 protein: CASSTGLRGNEQFF. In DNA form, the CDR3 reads TGTGCCAGCAGCACCGGGCTCCGAGGCAATGAGCAGTTCTTC.

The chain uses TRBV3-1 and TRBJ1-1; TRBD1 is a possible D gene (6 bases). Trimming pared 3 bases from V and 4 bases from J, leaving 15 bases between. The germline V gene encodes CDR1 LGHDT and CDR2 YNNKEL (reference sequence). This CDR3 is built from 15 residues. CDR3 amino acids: CASSHLQGTGTEAFF. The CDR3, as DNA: TGTGCCAGCAGCCACCTACAGGGTACCGGCACTGAAGCTTTCTTT. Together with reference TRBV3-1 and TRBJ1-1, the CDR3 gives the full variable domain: DTAVSQTPKYLVTQMGNDKSIKCEQNLGHDTMYWYKQDSKKFLKIMFSYNNKELIINETVPNRFSPKSPDKAHLNLHINSLELGDSAVYFCASSHLQGTGTEAFFGQGTRLTVV.

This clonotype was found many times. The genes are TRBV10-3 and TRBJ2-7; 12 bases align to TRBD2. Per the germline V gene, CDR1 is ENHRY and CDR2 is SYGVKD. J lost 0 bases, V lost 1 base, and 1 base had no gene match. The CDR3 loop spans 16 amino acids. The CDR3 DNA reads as TGTGCCATCAGTGAGTTACTAGCGGGGGGCTCCTACGAGCAGTACTTC. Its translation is CAISELLAGGSYEQYF.

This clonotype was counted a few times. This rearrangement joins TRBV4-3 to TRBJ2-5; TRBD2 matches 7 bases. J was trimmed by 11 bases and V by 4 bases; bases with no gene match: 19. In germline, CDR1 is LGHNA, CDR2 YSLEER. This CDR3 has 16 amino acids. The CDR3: CASSPIGGALGGEQYF. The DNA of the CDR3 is TGCGCCAGCAGCCCTATAGGCGGAGCTTTGGGGGGGGAGCAGTACTTC.

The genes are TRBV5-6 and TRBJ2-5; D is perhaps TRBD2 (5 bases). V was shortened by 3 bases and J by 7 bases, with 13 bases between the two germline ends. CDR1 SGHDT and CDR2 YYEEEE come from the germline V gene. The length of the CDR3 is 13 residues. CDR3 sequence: CASSSKPAGTQYF. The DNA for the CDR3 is TGTGCCAGCAGCTCGAAGCCTGCGGGGACCCAGTACTTC.

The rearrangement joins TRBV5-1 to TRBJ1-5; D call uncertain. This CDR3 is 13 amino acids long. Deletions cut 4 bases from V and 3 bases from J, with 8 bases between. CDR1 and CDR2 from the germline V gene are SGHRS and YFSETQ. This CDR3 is CASSTQPNQPQHF. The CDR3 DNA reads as TGCGCCAGCAGCACCCAGCCCAATCAGCCCCAGCATTTT.

The CDR3 DNA reads as TGTGCCAGCAGCCAGGTGTCAGGGCGAAGGAACTATGGCTACACCTTC. Translated: CASSQVSGRRNYGYTF. The chain is built from TRBV3-1 and TRBJ1-2; possibly TRBD1 for D (5 bases). V dropped 3 bases and J dropped 2 bases, with 16 bases sitting between them. The CDR3 runs to 16 residues. CDR1 and CDR2 from the germline V gene are LGHDT and YNNKEL (reference sequence).

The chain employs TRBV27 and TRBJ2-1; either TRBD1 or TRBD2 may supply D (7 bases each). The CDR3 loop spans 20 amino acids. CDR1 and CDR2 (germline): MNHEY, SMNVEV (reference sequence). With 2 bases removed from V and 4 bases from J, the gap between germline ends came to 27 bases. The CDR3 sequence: CASSLIDRLGPGGQYNEQFF. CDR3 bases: TGTGCCAGCAGTTTAATAGACAGGTTAGGTCCGGGGGGACAGTACAATGAGCAGTTCTTC.

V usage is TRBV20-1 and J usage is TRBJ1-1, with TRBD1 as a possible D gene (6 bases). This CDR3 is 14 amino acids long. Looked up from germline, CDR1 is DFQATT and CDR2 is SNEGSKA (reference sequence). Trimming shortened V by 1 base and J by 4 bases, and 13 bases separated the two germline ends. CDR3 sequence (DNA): TGCAGTGCTAGAGTGCGAAGACAGGCCACTGAAGCTTTCTTT. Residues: CSARVRRQATEAFF.